This T cell receptor beta chain stems from a study of blood T cell repertoires in COVID-19. V was clipped by 1 base and J by 10 bases, with 8 bases between them. The CDR3 covers 12 residues. Germline CDR1 is SEHNR and CDR2 is FQNEAQ (reference sequence). TCRdb keeps only in-frame clones here, not all; method: immunoSEQ multiplex PCR. The repertoire includes about 300,000 clones, approximately 89% of them detected once, and 2.2% sits in the top ten. Patients of the Seattle cohort, enrolled during active infection, were followed longitudinally. The chain has TRBV7-9 and TRBJ1-5; D gene uncertain. The clonotype originates from a woman aged 25 to 45 with COVID-19, enrolled during active disease. Sequencing used peripheral blood. The CDR3 spells CASSLGQVPQHF. CDR3 coding DNA: TGTGCCAGCAGCTTAGGGCAAGTCCCCCAGCATTTT.